These 30 T cell receptor beta chains originate from one sample sequenced in a study of radiotherapy plus CTLA-4 blockade in lung cancer. Clones were sequenced by immunoSEQ multiplex PCR, and TCRdb holds only the in-frame ones, with some missing. The table has around 100,000 clones, over 65% seen once. The sample was peripheral blood, taken from a patient treated with radiotherapy plus ipilimumab. These receptors all stem from a human donor with non-small cell lung cancer that progressed on radiotherapy plus ipilimumab. Some clones in this sample may be carry-over from other donors' samples.

The CDR3 region is CASSREFRANEKLFF. The DNA of the CDR3 is TGTGCCAGCAGTCGGGAGTTCAGGGCTAATGAAAAACTGTTTTTT. The chain uses TRBV7-9 and TRBJ1-4; TRBD1 is a possible D gene (5 bases). The germline V and J ends were trimmed by 6 bases and 3 bases, with 14 bases remaining between them. The CDR3 runs 15 residues. Germline CDR1 reads SEHNR; CDR2 reads FQNEAQ (reference sequence).

The CDR3 sequence: CASSHTNEQFF. The CDR3 region has the DNA TGCGCCAGCAGCCATACCAATGAGCAGTTCTTC. The V and J genes are TRBV4-3 and TRBJ2-1; no clear D. CDR3 length: 11 residues. Germline CDR1 and CDR2: LGHNA and YSLEER. V shed 3 bases and J shed 6 bases, with 3 bases lying between them.

This chain uses TRBV7-2 with TRBJ1-6; D gene unclear. Germline V gene sequence: CDR1 SGHTA, CDR2 FQGNSA. This CDR3 is built from 13 residues. V shed 1 base and J shed 9 bases, with 7 bases lying between them. The CDR3 region is CASSLVDASPLHF. The CDR3 DNA is TGTGCCAGCAGCTTAGTGGACGCTTCACCCCTCCACTTT.

This clone was found a few times. The J gene is TRBJ2-2, the V gene TRBV2; 11 bases are shared with TRBD2. Germline V gives CDR1 SNHLY, CDR2 FYNNEI. Trimming removed 7 bases from V and 7 bases from J; junction bases left unmatched: 5. This CDR3 has 14 residues. CDR3 residues: CASMELAGVGELFF. CDR3 DNA sequence: TGTGCCAGCATGGAACTAGCGGGGGTCGGGGAGCTGTTTTTT.

The rearrangement joins TRBV7-3 to TRBJ1-1; D unclear. V lost 2 bases and J 5 bases, leaving 9 bases between the germline ends. This CDR3 is 13 amino acids long. The germline gives CDR1 SGHTA, CDR2 FQGTGA. The CDR3 DNA is TGTGCCAGCAGCTTAGGCCCAATAACTGAAGCTTTCTTT. Amino acid sequence: CASSLGPITEAFF.

The rearrangement links TRBV7-2 to TRBJ2-2; D is unresolved. Trimming took off 5 bases at V and 2 bases at J, with 9 bases between the two ends. CDR1 is SGHTA and CDR2 is FQGNSA in the germline V gene. The CDR3 loop spans 14 amino acids. CDR3: CASSPTTNTGELFF. The CDR3 DNA reads as TGTGCCAGCAGCCCCACGACCAACACCGGGGAGCTGTTTTTT.

The V call is TRBV18, the J call TRBJ1-2; D not resolved. Germline loops: CDR1 KGHSH, CDR2 LQKENI. V was trimmed by 3 bases and J by 0 bases, leaving 17 bases between them. This CDR3 comprises 17 residues. The CDR3: CASSPTHGKDANYGYTF. DNA for the CDR3: TGTGCCAGCTCACCCACCCACGGAAAGGACGCTAACTATGGCTACACCTTC.

The V call is TRBV4-1, the J call TRBJ2-4, with D perhaps TRBD1 (6 bases). Germline CDR1 is MGHRA and CDR2 is YSYEKL. The CDR3 consists of 18 residues. V lost 4 bases and J 3 bases, leaving 22 bases between the germline ends. The CDR3 DNA sequence: TGCGCCAGCAGCCTGCCGGGACAAATCCTTCAGGGCAAAAACATTCAGTACTTC. Its translation: CASSLPGQILQGKNIQYF.

The genes are TRBV7-6 and TRBJ1-2, with D possibly being TRBD1 (6 bases). The CDR3 is made up of 12 amino acids. V lost 5 bases to trimming and J lost 10 bases, with 14 bases between them. Per the germline V gene, CDR1 is SGHVS and CDR2 is FNYEAQ. CDR3 protein: CASSPDRIFYTF. The CDR3 coding sequence is TGTGCCAGCAGCCCGGACAGAATCTTCTACACCTTC.

This rearrangement joins TRBV9 to TRBJ2-3; D ambiguous. Germline V gives CDR1 SGDLS, CDR2 YYNGEE. The ends were cut back, 0 bases at V and 2 bases at J, with 10 bases in the middle. There are 15 residues in the CDR3. The CDR3 here is CASSVDPYFTDTQYF. In DNA, the CDR3 is TGTGCCAGCAGCGTAGACCCCTACTTCACAGATACGCAGTATTTT. The whole variable domain, filled in from reference TRBV9 and TRBJ2-3, reads DSGVTQTPKHLITATGQRVTLRCSPRSGDLSVYWYQQSLDQGLQFLIQYYNGEERAKGNILERFSAQQFPDLHSELNLSSLELGDSALYFCASSVDPYFTDTQYFGPGTRLTVL.

V is TRBV5-1 and J is TRBJ2-2; the D is unclear. Germline CDR1 reads SGHRS; CDR2 reads YFSETQ. The length of the CDR3 is 16 residues. With 2 bases removed from V and 0 bases from J, the gap between germline ends came to 11 bases. The CDR3 loop reads CASSLNPRTNTGELFF. DNA of the CDR3: TGCGCCAGCAGCTTAAACCCCCGCACGAACACCGGGGAGCTGTTTTTT.

This sequence joins TRBV7-6 and TRBJ2-7, with TRBD2 as a possible D gene (5 bases). Germline V gene data show CDR1 as SGHVS and CDR2 as FNYEAQ. The CDR3 is 14 amino acids. V was trimmed by 5 bases and J by 2 bases, leaving 13 bases between them. CDR3 amino acids: CASSPNRETYEQYF. The CDR3 nucleotides are TGTGCCAGCAGCCCGAACCGGGAAACCTACGAGCAGTACTTC.

Details on this clone: Other DNA sequences within the sample encode an identical CDR3. The chain employs TRBV7-9 and TRBJ2-7; D unresolved. The CDR3 has 13 amino acids. Germline loops: CDR1 SEHNR, CDR2 FQNEAQ (reference sequence). Trimming removed 1 base at V and 1 base at J, with 5 bases between. The CDR3 spells CASSLVWSYEQYF. DNA for the CDR3: TGTGCCAGCAGCTTAGTTTGGTCCTACGAGCAGTACTTC.

This chain joins TRBV9 and TRBJ1-2, with D tentatively TRBD1 (6 bases). Looked up from germline, CDR1 is SGDLS and CDR2 is YYNGEE. V lost 2 bases and J 7 bases, leaving 18 bases between the germline ends. The CDR3 contains 15 residues. The CDR3 spells CASSVEARGMGGYTF. CDR3 nucleotide sequence: TGTGCCAGCAGCGTTGAGGCCAGGGGAATGGGTGGCTACACCTTC.

This sequence joins TRBV7-3 and TRBJ2-1, with TRBD1 as a possible D gene (8 bases). CDR1 is SGHTA, CDR2 FQGTGA, per germline. The V and J ends lost 5 bases and 5 bases respectively, with 16 bases between them. This CDR3 has 15 amino acids. DNA for the CDR3: TGTGCCAGCAGCGCACAGGGGGGGACACACAATGAGCAGTTCTTC. Protein: CASSAQGGTHNEQFF.

The rearrangement joins TRBV28 to TRBJ1-5, with TRBD1 as a possible D gene (6 bases). V was cut by 4 bases and J by 7 bases, with 8 bases left in between. Germline CDR1 reads MDHEN; CDR2 reads SYDVKM. The CDR3 has 12 residues. This CDR3 is CASSSRGQPQHF. Here the CDR3 DNA reads TGTGCCAGCAGTTCCAGGGGCCAGCCCCAGCATTTT.

Note on this clone: Compared with germline, one end of the junction differs, possibly owing to a read error. Additional DNA sequences in this sample encode the identical CDR3. The J gene is TRBJ2-2, the V gene TRBV2; the match to TRBD1 covers 7 bases. This CDR3 is built from 16 residues. Germline V CDR1 and CDR2: SNHLY, FYNNEI. The CDR3 region is CASSVVGTANTGELFF. The CDR3 DNA is TGTGCCAGCAGTGTCGTTGGGACAGCGAACACCGGGGAACTGTTTTTT.

This clone was seen once. The chain couples TRBV18 to TRBJ2-2, with TRBD1 matching over 9 bases. The CDR3 is made up of 15 amino acids. Losses at the gene ends were 4 bases for V and 2 bases for J; bases not matched to a gene: 2. CDR1 KGHSH and CDR2 LQKENI come from the germline V gene. CDR3: CASSRQGVNTGELFF. CDR3 DNA sequence: TGTGCCAGCTCACGACAGGGGGTTAACACCGGGGAGCTGTTTTTT.

The chain is built from TRBV7-9 and TRBJ2-1; D assignment may be TRBD1 or TRBD2 (6 bases each). The germline V gene has CDR1 SEHNR and CDR2 FQNEAQ (reference sequence). This CDR3 comprises 15 residues. Deletions cut 4 bases from V and 1 base from J, with 11 bases between. CDR3 DNA sequence: TGTGCCAGCAGCTCGGGGGCCGAGTCCTACAATGAGCAGTTCTTC. Protein: CASSSGAESYNEQFF. Complete variable domain (other parts from reference TRBV7-9 and TRBJ2-1): DTGVSQNPRHKITKRGQNVTFRCDPISEHNRLYWYRQTLGQGPEFLTYFQNEAQLEKSRLLSDRFSAERPKGSFSTLEIQRTEQGDSAMYLCASSSGAESYNEQFFGPGTRLTVL.

This clone was picked up one time. The V call is TRBV28, the J call TRBJ1-6; no clear D gene. Trimming took off 1 base at V and 6 bases at J, with 16 bases between the two ends. The germline V gene has CDR1 MDHEN and CDR2 SYDVKM. The CDR3 is 17 residues long. CDR3 sequence: CASSLYSPNLLNSPLHF. The DNA for the CDR3 is TGTGCCAGCAGTTTATACAGCCCGAATTTACTTAATTCACCCCTCCACTTT.

V is TRBV7-2 and J is TRBJ2-3, with 11 bases that match TRBD2. The trim removed 5 bases at V and 8 bases at J, leaving 6 bases unmatched. CDR1 is SGHTA and CDR2 is FQGNSA in the germline V gene. The CDR3 is 14 residues long. The CDR3 here is CASSPSGRLGTQYF. The CDR3 region has the DNA TGTGCCAGCAGCCCTAGCGGGAGGCTGGGTACGCAGTATTTT. The full variable domain, in which reference TRBV7-2 and TRBJ2-3 provide the parts outside the CDR3, is GAGVSQSPSNKVTEKGKDVELRCDPISGHTALYWYRQSLGQGLEFLIYFQGNSAPDKSGLPSDRFSAERTGGSVSTLTIQRTQQEDSAVYLCASSPSGRLGTQYFGPGTRLTVL.

The chain combines TRBV27 with TRBJ1-6; no definite D call. This CDR3 comprises 12 residues. The V and J ends lost 4 bases and 7 bases respectively, with 5 bases between them. Per the germline V gene, CDR1 is MNHEY and CDR2 is SMNVEV (reference sequence). For the CDR3, the DNA is TGTGCCAGCAGTTGGAGGAATTCACCCCTCCACTTT. This codes for CASSWRNSPLHF.

For this clone: Other nucleotide sequences from this sample produce the same CDR3. This chain uses TRBV5-6 with TRBJ2-5; 11 bases align to TRBD1. Germline V gene data show CDR1 as SGHDT and CDR2 as YYEEEE. V shed 8 bases and J 5 bases; nucleotides not matched to a gene: 8. The CDR3 spans 14 residues. CDR3 DNA: TGTGCCAGTAGCAACGGACAGGGGGCGGAGACCCAGTACTTC. Its translation is CASSNGQGAETQYF.

This rearrangement joins TRBV5-4 to TRBJ1-2; 7 bases map to TRBD1. This CDR3 has 16 amino acids. V was clipped by 0 bases and J by 2 bases; unmatched bases: 7. CDR1 and CDR2 (germline): SGHNT, YYREEE (reference sequence). The DNA for the CDR3 is TGTGCCAGCAGCTTGGCCGGTGAGGGGGCAAACTATGGCTACACCTTC. Residues: CASSLAGEGANYGYTF.

This clone was detected once. J is TRBJ1-4 and V is TRBV13, with a tentative D call TRBD1 (5 bases). From germline, CDR1 is PRHDT and CDR2 FYEKMQ (reference sequence). The CDR3 has 15 amino acids. The V gene lost 3 bases and the J gene lost 6 bases, with 14 bases spanning the gap. The CDR3 bases are TGTGCCAGCAGCTTTGCCGGCAGGGTTGATGAAAAACTGTTTTTT. Its protein is CASSFAGRVDEKLFF.

This clone has a single count. The CDR3 sequence: CASRIHRGPYGYTF. Here the CDR3 DNA reads TGTGCCAGCAGGATACACAGGGGACCCTATGGCTACACCTTC. The chain couples TRBV5-4 to TRBJ1-2; the match to TRBD1 covers 7 bases. CDR3 size: 14 residues. V dropped 5 bases and J dropped 4; count of bases not matched to a gene: 8. Per germline, CDR1 SGHNT and CDR2 YYREEE (reference sequence).

V and J are TRBV11-2 and TRBJ2-7; a weak D match, TRBD1 (6 bases). Looked up from germline, CDR1 is SGHAT and CDR2 is FQNNGV. The germline V and J ends were trimmed by 5 bases and 7 bases, with 21 bases remaining between them. CDR3 size: 15 residues. The CDR3 DNA reads as TGTGCCAGCAGCCGCATCCGAGGGGGTACGGAGGAGCAGTACTTC. Amino acids: CASSRIRGGTEEQYF.

V usage is TRBV5-6 and J usage is TRBJ1-2, with D hard to call. The V end was cut by 0 bases, the J end by 1 base, with 10 bases between. CDR3 size: 15 residues. Germline CDR1 SGHDT, CDR2 YYEEEE. The CDR3: CASSLVYWDNYGYTF. CDR3 bases: TGTGCCAGCAGCTTGGTATATTGGGATAACTATGGCTACACCTTC. Based on the CDR3 plus reference TRBV5-6 and TRBJ1-2, the full variable domain is DAGVTQSPTHLIKTRGQQVTLRCSPKSGHDTVSWYQQALGQGPQFIFQYYEEEERQRGNFPDRFSGHQFPNYSSELNVNALLLGDSALYLCASSLVYWDNYGYTFGSGTRLTVV.

In its sample, this clone was seen once. The rearrangement uses TRBV4-3 and TRBJ1-3, with a possible D match to TRBD1 (6 bases). The length of the CDR3 is 16 residues. Trimming took off 1 base at V and 5 bases at J, with 15 bases between the two ends. CDR1 LGHNA and CDR2 YSLEER come from the germline V gene. The CDR3 loop is CASSQGEGGSRNTIYF. As DNA, the CDR3 is TGCGCCAGCAGCCAAGGGGAGGGGGGTTCGCGAAACACCATATATTTT.

The rearrangement uses TRBV5-3 and TRBJ2-3; D is unresolved. TRBV5-3 is classed as an ORF, of uncertain function. The CDR3 sequence is 14 residues long. With 3 bases removed from V and 5 bases from J, the gap between germline ends came to 13 bases. The CDR3 DNA is TGTGCCAGAAGCTACCAGGTCGCGGTAGATACGCAGTATTTT. It encodes CARSYQVAVDTQYF.